The source of this T cell receptor beta chain is a study of vaccination and CD4 T cells after COVID-19. As concerns this clonotype: Its antigen remains unidentified.

The Oncomine TCR Beta short-read assay was applied to DNA of cultured CD4+ T cells. Cultures of CD4+ T cells served as the source for extracting genomic DNA. TCRdb re-called the PCR reads with MiXCR, one entry per CDR3 protein. The sample consists of around 7,100 distinct CDR3 sequences, roughly 37% of them appearing once. Germline CDR1 is LNHDA and CDR2 is SQIVND (reference sequence). The CDR3 extends over 16 amino acids. Germline trimming cut 5 bases from V and 7 bases from J; bases unmatched to any gene: 12. As for treatment: approximately 11-day PBMC culture with coronavirus spike peptide pools or control peptides (ViraFEST assay). Harvesting of the unexposed donor's CD4+ T cells predated the COVID-19 pandemic (2011-2018).

The rearrangement uses TRBV19 and TRBJ2-7; 12 bases are shared with TRBD2. The material sequenced was CD4+ T cells from blood, cultured in vitro. The TCR originated in a human donor in good health. This CDR3 is CASSLGLAGLLGEQYF. CDR3 DNA sequence: TGTGCCAGTAGTCTGGGACTAGCGGGCCTGTTGGGGGAGCAGTACTTC.